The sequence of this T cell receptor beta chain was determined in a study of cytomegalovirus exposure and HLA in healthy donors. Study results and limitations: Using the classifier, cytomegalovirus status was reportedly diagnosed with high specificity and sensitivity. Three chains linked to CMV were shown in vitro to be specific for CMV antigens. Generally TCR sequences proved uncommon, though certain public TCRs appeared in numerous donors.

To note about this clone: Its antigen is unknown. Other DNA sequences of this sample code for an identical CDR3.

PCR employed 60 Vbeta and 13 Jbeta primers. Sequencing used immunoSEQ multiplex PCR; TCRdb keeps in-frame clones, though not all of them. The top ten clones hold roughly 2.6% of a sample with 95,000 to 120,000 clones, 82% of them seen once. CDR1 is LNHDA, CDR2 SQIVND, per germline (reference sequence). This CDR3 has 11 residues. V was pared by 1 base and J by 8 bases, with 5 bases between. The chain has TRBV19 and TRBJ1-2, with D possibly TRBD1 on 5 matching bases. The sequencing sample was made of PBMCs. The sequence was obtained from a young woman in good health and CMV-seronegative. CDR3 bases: TGTGCCAGTAGTATAGGGGGCGGCTACACCTTC. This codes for CASSIGGGYTF.